The text below deals with one T cell receptor (beta chain). Antigen specificity is unknown. Isolation per sample recovered at least 7 million PBMCs. These data are taken from a study of blood T cells in healthy people across ages. Study-level findings and limits: With age, beta diversity per million T cells declined roughly linearly, significantly by 35 to 40.

A second roughly 7 to 11 cycle PCR used barcoded and J-beta primers. TCRdb reanalysed the 5' RACE reads using MiXCR and keeps one entry per CDR3 protein. The sample includes hundreds of thousands of distinct CDR3 sequences, about 62% seen only once; the top ten take approximately 20%. The CDR3 length is 12 residues. Germline V gene lookup returns CDR1 DFQATT and CDR2 SNEGSKA (reference sequence). The rearrangement joins TRBV20-1 to TRBJ2-7, with 9 bases fitting TRBD1. The J call may be mistaken, given a closer DNA end match to TRBJ2-5. Sequencing used blood. The TCR comes from a man aged 25-45 years in good health. CDR3 sequence (DNA): TGCAGTGCAGGGGACAGGGCGGAGACCCAGTACTTC. This codes for CSAGDRAETQYF.